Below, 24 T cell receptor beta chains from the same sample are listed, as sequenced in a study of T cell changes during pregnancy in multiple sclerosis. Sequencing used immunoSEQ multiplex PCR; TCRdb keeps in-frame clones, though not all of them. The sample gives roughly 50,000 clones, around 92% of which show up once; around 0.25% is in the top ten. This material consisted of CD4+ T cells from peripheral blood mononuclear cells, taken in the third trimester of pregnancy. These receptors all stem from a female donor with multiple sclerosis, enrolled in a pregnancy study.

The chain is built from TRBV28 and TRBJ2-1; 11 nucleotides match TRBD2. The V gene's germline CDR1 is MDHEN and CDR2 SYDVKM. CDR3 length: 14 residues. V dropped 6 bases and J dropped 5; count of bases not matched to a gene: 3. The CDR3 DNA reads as TGTGCCAGCAGGACTAGCGGGACCCACAATGAGCAGTTCTTC. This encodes CASRTSGTHNEQFF.

The CDR3 loop is CASSLPGTAQETQYF. The CDR3 DNA reads as TGTGCCAGCAGCTTGCCCGGGACAGCCCAAGAGACCCAGTACTTC. The V call is TRBV5-4, the J call TRBJ2-5; TRBD1 matches 7 bases. This CDR3 contains 15 residues. Germline-derived CDR1 and CDR2 are SGHNT and YYREEE (reference sequence). J gave up 1 base and V 1 base, and 4 bases lay outside the gene matches.

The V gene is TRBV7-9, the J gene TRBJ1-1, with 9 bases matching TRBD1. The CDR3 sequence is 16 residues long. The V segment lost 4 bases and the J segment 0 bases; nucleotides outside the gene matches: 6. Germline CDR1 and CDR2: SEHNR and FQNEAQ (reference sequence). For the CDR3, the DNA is TGTGCCAGCAGCTCCCGGGACAGGGCCATGAACACTGAAGCTTTCTTT. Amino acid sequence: CASSSRDRAMNTEAFF.

The CDR3 nucleotides read TGTGCCAGCTCACCCTTTGGAGGTGAAGCTTTCTTT. Translated, it gives CASSPFGGEAFF. The rearrangement uses TRBV18 and TRBJ1-1; no definite D call. The CDR3 contains 12 residues. Deletions cut 3 bases from V and 7 bases from J, with 9 bases between. CDR1 and CDR2 (germline): KGHSH, LQKENI.

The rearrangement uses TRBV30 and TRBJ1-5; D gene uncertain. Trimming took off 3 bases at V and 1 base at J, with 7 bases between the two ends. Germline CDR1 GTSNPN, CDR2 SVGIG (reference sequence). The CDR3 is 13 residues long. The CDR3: CAWREDSNQPQHF. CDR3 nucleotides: TGTGCCTGGAGGGAGGACAGCAATCAGCCCCAGCATTTT. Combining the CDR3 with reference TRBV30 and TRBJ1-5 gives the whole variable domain SQTIHQWPATLVQPVGSPLSLECTVEGTSNPNLYWYRQAAGRGLQLLFYSVGIGQISSEVPQNLSASRPQDRQFILSSKKLLLSDSGFYLCAWREDSNQPQHFGDGTRLSIL.

The CDR3 coding sequence is TGTGCCAGCAGTCGGCTAGCGGCCTCAGGCGAGCAGTACTTC. Translated: CASSRLAASGEQYF. This chain connects TRBV2 to TRBJ2-7, with 7 bases identical to TRBD2. V was pared by 5 bases and J by 6 bases, with 10 bases of the junction left unmatched. The CDR3 consists of 14 residues. CDR1 SNHLY and CDR2 FYNNEI come from the germline V gene. Filled out from reference TRBV2 and TRBJ2-7, the complete variable domain reads EPEVTQTPSHQVTQMGQEVILRCVPISNHLYFYWYRQILGQKVEFLVSFYNNEISEKSEIFDDQFSVERPDGSNFTLKIRSTKLEDSAMYFCASSRLAASGEQYFGPGTRLTVT.

Here the CDR3 DNA reads TGTGCCAGCAGTGAAGCGCAGGGTTCCTATCAGCCCCAGCATTTT. This sequence encodes CASSEAQGSYQPQHF. The chain recombines TRBV6-1 with TRBJ1-5, with D tentatively TRBD1 (5 bases). Per germline, CDR1 MNHNS and CDR2 SASEGT. CDR3 length: 15 residues. Trimming took off 0 bases at V and 5 bases at J, with 11 bases between the two ends.

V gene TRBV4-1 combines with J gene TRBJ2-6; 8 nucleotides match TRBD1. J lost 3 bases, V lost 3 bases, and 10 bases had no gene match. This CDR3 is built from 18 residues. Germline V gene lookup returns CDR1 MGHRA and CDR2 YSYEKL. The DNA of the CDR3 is TGCGCCAGCAGCCACTCGCCGGACAGGGCTGATGGGGCCAACGTCCTGACTTTC. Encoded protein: CASSHSPDRADGANVLTF.

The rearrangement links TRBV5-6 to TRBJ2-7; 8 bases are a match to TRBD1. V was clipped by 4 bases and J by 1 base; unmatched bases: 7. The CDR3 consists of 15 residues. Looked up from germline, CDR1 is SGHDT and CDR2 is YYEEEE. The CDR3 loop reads CASSLQGAPSYEQYF. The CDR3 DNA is TGTGCCAGCAGCCTCCAGGGGGCCCCTTCCTACGAGCAGTACTTC.

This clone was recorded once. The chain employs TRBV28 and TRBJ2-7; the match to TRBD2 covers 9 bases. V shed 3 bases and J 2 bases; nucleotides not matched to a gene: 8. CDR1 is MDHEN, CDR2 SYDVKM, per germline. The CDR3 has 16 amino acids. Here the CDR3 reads CASSFQWLAGTYEQYF. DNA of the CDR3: TGTGCCAGCAGTTTTCAATGGCTAGCGGGGACCTACGAGCAGTACTTC.

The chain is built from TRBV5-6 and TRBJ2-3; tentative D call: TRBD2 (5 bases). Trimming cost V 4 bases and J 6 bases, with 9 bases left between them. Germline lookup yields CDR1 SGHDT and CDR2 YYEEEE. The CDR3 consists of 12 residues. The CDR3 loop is CASSGRRDTQYF. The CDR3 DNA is TGTGCCAGCAGCGGGCGGAGGGATACGCAGTATTTT.

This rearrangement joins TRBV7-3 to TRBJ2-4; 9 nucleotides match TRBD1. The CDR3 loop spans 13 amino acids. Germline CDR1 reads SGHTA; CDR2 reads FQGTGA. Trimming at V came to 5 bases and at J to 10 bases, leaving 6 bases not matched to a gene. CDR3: CASSLGQGEIQYF. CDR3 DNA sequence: TGTGCCAGCAGCCTGGGACAGGGAGAGATTCAGTACTTC.

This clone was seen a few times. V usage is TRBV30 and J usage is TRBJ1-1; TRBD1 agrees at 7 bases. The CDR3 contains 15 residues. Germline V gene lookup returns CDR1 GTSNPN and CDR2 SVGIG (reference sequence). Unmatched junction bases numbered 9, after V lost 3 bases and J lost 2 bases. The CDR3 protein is CAWSTLTGINTEAFF. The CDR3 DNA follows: TGTGCCTGGAGCACACTGACAGGGATCAACACTGAAGCTTTCTTT. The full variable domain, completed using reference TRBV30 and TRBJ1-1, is SQTIHQWPATLVQPVGSPLSLECTVEGTSNPNLYWYRQAAGRGLQLLFYSVGIGQISSEVPQNLSASRPQDRQFILSSKKLLLSDSGFYLCAWSTLTGINTEAFFGQGTRLTVV.

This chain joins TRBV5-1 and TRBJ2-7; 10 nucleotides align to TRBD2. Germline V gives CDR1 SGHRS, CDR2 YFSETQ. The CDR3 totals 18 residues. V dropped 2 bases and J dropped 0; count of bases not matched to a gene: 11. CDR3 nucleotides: TGCGCCAGCAGCTTCAAGGCCCTTAGCGGGGGGAGCTCCTACGAGCAGTACTTC. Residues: CASSFKALSGGSSYEQYF.

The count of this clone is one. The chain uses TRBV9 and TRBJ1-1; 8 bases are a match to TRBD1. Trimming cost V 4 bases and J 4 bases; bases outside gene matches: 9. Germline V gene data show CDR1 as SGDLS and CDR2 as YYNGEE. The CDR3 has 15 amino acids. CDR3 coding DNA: TGTGCCAGCAGCACCCGACAGGGGCCGGGCACTGAAGCTTTCTTT. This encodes CASSTRQGPGTEAFF.

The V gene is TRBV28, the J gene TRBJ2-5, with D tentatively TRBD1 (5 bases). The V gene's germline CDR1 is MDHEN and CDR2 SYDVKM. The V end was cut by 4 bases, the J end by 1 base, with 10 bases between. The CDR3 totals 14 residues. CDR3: CASSSTAVQETQYF. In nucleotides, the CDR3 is TGTGCCAGCAGTTCGACAGCCGTCCAAGAGACCCAGTACTTC.

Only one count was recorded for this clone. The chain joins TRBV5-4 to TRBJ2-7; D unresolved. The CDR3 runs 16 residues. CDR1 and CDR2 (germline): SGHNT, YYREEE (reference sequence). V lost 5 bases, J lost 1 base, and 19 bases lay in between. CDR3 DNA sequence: TGTGCCAGCAGTCCCAAAGTTCTGGCCAAGTCCTACGAGCAGTACTTC. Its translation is CASSPKVLAKSYEQYF.

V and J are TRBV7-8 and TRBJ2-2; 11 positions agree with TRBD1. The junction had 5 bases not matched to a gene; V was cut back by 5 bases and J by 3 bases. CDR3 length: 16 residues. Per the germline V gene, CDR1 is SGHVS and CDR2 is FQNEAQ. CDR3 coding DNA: TGTGCCAGCAGCCCCGGACAGGGGGCGGACACCGGGGAGCTGTTTTTT. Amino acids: CASSPGQGADTGELFF.

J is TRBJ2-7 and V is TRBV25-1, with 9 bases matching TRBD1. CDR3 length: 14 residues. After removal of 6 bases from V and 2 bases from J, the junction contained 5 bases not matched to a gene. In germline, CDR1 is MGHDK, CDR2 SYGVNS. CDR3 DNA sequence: TGTGCCAGCAGCACCGGGACAGGGCCCTACGAGCAGTACTTC. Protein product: CASSTGTGPYEQYF.

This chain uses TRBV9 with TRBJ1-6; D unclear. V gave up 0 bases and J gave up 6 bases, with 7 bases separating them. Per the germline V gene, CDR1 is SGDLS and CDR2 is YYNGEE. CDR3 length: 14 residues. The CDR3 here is CASSVGASNSPLHF. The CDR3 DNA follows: TGTGCCAGCAGCGTAGGGGCCAGTAATTCACCCCTCCACTTT.

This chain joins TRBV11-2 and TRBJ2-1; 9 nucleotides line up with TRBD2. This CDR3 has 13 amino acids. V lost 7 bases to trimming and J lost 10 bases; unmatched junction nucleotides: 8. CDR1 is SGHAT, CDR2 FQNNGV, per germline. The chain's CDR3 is CASTRGGGEEQFF. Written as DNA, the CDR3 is TGTGCCAGCACCCGCGGGGGGGGTGAAGAGCAGTTCTTC.

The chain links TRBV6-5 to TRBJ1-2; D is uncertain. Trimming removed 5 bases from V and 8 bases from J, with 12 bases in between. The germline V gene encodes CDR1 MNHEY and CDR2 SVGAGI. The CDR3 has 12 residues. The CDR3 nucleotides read TGTGCCAGCAGTCAACTAAGTGGAGGCTACACCTTC. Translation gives CASSQLSGGYTF.

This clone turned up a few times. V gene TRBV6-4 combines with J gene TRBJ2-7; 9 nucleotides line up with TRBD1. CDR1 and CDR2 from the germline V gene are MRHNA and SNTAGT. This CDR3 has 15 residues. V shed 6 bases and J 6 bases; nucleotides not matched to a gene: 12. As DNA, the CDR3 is TGTGCCAGCAGCCTAAATACAGGGGGCAAAAGCGAGCAGTACTTC. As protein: CASSLNTGGKSEQYF.

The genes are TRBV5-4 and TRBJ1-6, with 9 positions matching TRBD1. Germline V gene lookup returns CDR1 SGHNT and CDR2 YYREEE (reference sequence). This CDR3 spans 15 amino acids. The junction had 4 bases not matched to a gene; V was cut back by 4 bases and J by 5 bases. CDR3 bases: TGTGCCAGCAGCCAGACAGGGGGAAATAATTCACCCCTCCACTTT. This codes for CASSQTGGNNSPLHF.